This T cell receptor beta chain was found in a study of T cells after yellow fever vaccination. Study-wide results and caveats: A faster peak, day 5 versus 15, was reached by the weaker secondary response.

The germline V gene encodes CDR1 LNHNV and CDR2 YYDKDF (reference sequence). This CDR3 region has 16 residues. Losses at the gene ends were 1 base for V and 4 bases for J; bases not matched to a gene: 0. This clonotype was picked up a small number of times. What it recognizes is unknown. TCRdb re-analysed the 5' RACE reads in MiXCR, keeping a single row per CDR3 protein. The table shows approximately 510,000 distinct CDR3 sequences, with 20% to 25% occurring only once. This chain connects TRBV15 to TRBJ2-1; 14 bases agree with TRBD2. The receptor was derived from a man aged 18 to 29 who received the YFV17D yellow fever vaccine. The sample consisted of PBMCs, taken 20 to 25 days after the first yellow fever vaccination. CDR3 nucleotide sequence: TGTGCCACCAGCAGAGGACTAGCGGGGGGGTACAATGAGCAGTTCTTC. It yields the protein CATSRGLAGGYNEQFF.